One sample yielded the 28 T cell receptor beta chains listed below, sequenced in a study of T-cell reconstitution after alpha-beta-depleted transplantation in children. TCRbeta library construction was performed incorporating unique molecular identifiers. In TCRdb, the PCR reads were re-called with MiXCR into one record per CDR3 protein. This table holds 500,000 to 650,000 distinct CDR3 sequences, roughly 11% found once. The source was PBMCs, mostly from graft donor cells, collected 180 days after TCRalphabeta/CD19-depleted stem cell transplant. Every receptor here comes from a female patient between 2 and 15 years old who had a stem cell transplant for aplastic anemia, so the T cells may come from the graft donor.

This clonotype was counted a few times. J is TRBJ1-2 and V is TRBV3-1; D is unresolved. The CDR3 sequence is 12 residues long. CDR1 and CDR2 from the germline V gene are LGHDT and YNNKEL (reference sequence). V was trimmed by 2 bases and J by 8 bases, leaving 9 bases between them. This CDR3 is CASSQRRSGYTF. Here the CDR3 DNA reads TGTGCCAGCAGCCAACGACGCAGCGGCTACACCTTC.

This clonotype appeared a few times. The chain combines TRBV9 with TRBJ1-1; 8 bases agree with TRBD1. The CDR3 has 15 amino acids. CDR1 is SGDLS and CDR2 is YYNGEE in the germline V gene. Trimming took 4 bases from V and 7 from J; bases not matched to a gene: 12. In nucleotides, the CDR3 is TGTGCCAGCAGCCCCAAACAGGGGGGGACGGGTGAAGCTTTCTTT. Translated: CASSPKQGGTGEAFF.

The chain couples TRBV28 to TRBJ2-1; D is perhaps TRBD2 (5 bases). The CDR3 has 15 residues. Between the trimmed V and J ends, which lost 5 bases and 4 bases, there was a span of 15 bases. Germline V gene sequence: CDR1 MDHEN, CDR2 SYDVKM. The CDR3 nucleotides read TGTGCCAGCAGTAGTCGGCCAGGACTTTACAATGAGCAGTTCTTC. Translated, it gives CASSSRPGLYNEQFF.

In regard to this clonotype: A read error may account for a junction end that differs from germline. The CDR3 DNA is TGTGCCAGCAGTTTGGGCGGGATGATCACAGCTACGCAGTATTTT. Its translation is CASSLGGMITATQYF. The J gene is TRBJ2-3, the V gene TRBV12-3 or TRBV12-4; D perhaps matches TRBD2 (6 bases). The CDR3 is 15 residues long.

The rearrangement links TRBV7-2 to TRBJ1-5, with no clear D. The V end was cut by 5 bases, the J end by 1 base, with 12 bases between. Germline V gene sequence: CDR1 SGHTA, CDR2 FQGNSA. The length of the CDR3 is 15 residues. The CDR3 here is CASSLGLRSNQPQHF. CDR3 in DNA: TGTGCCAGCAGCCTCGGGTTGAGGAGCAATCAGCCCCAGCATTTT. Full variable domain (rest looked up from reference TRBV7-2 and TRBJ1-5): GAGVSQSPSNKVTEKGKDVELRCDPISGHTALYWYRQSLGQGLEFLIYFQGNSAPDKSGLPSDRFSAERTGGSVSTLTIQRTQQEDSAVYLCASSLGLRSNQPQHFGDGTRLSIL.

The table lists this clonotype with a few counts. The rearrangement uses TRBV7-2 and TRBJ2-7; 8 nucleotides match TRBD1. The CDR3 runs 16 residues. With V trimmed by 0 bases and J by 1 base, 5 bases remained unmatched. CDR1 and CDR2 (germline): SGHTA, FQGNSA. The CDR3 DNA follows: TGTGCCAGCAGCTTAGCGACAGGGGCGGGATCCTACGAGCAGTACTTC. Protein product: CASSLATGAGSYEQYF.

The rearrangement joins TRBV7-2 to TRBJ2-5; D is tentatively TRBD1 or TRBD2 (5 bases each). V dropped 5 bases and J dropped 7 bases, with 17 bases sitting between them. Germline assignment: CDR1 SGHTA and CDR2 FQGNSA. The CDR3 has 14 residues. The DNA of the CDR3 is TGTGCCAGCAGCCGAGGCGAGGGGCAGGGGACCCAGTACTTC. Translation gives CASSRGEGQGTQYF.

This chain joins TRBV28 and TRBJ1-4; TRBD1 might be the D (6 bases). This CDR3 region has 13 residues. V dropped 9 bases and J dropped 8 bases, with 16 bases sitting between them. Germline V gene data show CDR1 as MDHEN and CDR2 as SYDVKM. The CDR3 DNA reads TGTGCCAGTTTGGGGGGGCTAAAGGAAAAACTGTTTTTT. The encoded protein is CASLGGLKEKLFF.

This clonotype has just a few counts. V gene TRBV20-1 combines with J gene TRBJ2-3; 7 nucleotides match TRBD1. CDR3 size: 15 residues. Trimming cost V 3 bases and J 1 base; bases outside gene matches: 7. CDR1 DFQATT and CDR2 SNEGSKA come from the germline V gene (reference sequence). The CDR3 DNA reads TGCAGTGCTAGCGCCGGGACAGTCGGCACAGATACGCAGTATTTT. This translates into CSASAGTVGTDTQYF.

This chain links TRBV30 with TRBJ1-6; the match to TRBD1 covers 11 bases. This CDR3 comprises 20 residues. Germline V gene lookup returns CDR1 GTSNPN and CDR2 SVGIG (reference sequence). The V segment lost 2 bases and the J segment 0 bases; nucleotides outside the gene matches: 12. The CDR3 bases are TGTGCCTGGAGTCACCCTCCAGGACAGGGGGCTTCCTCCTATAATTCACCCCTCCACTTT. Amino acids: CAWSHPPGQGASSYNSPLHF.

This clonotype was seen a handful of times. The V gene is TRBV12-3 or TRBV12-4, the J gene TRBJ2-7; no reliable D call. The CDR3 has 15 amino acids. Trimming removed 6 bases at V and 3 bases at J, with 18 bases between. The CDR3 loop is CASSNSLGPRYEQYV. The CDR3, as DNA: TGTGCCAGCAGCAACTCGCTAGGTCCACGCTACGAGCAGTACGTC.

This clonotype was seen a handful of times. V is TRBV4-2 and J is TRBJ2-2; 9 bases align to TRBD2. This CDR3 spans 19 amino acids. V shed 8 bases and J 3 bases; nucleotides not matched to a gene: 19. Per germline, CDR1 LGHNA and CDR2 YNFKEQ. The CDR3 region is CASDARTSAEGEDTGELFF. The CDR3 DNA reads TGTGCCAGCGACGCCAGGACTAGCGCGGAAGGGGAAGACACCGGGGAGCTGTTTTTT.

CDR3 coding DNA: TGTGCCAGCAGCCAAGAGGGGCCTCTAGTGGACCTTCGGGAGCAGTACTTC. This sequence encodes CASSQEGPLVDLREQYF. This sequence joins TRBV4-2 and TRBJ2-7, with D possibly matching TRBD1 (5 bases). Between the trimmed V and J ends, which lost 0 bases and 7 bases, there was a span of 22 bases. This CDR3 is 17 amino acids long. Germline V gene lookup returns CDR1 LGHNA and CDR2 YNFKEQ.

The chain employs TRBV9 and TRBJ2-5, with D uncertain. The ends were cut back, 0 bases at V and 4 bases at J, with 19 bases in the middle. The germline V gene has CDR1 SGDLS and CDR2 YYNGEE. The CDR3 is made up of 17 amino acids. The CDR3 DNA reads TGTGCCAGCAGCGTAGGGGCAGGATATACTCCCGCAGAGACCCAGTACTTC. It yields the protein CASSVGAGYTPAETQYF.

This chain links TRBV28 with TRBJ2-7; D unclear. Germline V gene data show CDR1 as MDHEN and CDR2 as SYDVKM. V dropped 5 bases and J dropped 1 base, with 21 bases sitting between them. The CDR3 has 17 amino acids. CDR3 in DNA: TGTGCCAGCAGTCTAACGGCGTGGAGAGTACAATCCTACGAGCAGTACTTC. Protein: CASSLTAWRVQSYEQYF.

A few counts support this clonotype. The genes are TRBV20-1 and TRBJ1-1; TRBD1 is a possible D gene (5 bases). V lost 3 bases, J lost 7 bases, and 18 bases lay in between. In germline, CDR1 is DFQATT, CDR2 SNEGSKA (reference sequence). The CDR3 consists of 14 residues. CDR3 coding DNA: TGCAGTGCTAGGTCCTTCAGGGAGGGCAGTGAAGCTTTCTTT. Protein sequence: CSARSFREGSEAFF.

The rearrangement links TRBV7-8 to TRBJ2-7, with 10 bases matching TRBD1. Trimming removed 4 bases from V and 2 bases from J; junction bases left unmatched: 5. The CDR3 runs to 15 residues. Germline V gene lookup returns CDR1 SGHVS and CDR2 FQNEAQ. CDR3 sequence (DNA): TGTGCCAGCAGCTCAGTGGGACAGGGGCCCTACGAGCAGTACTTC. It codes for CASSSVGQGPYEQYF. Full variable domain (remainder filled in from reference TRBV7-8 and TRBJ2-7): GAGVSQSPRYKVAKRGQDVALRCDPISGHVSLFWYQQALGQGPEFLTYFQNEAQLDKSGLPSDRFFAERPEGSVSTLKIQRTQQEDSAVYLCASSSVGQGPYEQYFGPGTRLTVT.

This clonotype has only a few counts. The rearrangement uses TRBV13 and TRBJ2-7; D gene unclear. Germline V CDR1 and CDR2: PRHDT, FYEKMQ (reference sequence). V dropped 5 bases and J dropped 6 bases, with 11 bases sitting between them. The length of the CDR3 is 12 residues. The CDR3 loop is CASSKGSTEQYV. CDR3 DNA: TGTGCCAGCAGCAAAGGAAGTACCGAGCAGTACGTC.

CDR3: CSARTTGGRQFF. CDR3 coding DNA: TGCAGTGCTAGAACGACAGGGGGGAGGCAGTTCTTC. The chain recombines TRBV20-1 with TRBJ2-1; 9 bases agree with TRBD1. In germline, CDR1 is DFQATT, CDR2 SNEGSKA (reference sequence). Trimming took 2 bases from V and 12 from J; bases not matched to a gene: 5. This CDR3 is 12 amino acids long.

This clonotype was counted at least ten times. CDR3 protein: CASSPGSLAGYEQYV. Written as DNA, the CDR3 is TGTGCCAGCTCACCTGGGTCACTAGCGGGATACGAGCAGTACGTC. The gene calls are TRBV18 and TRBJ2-7; TRBD2 aligns across 10 bases. The germline gives CDR1 KGHSH, CDR2 LQKENI. Unmatched junction bases numbered 6, after V lost 3 bases and J lost 4 bases. The CDR3 contains 15 residues.

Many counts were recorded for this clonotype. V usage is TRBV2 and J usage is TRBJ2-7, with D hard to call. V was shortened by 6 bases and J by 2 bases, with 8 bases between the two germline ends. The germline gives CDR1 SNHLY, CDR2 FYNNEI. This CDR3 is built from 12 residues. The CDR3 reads CASSRVPYEQYF. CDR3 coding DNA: TGTGCCAGCAGCCGGGTGCCCTACGAGCAGTACTTC.

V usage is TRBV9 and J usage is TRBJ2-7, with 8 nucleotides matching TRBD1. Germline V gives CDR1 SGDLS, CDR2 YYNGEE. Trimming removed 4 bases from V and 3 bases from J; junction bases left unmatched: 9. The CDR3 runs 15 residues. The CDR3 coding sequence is TGTGCCAGCAGCCTGGGTCAGGGGGCGGTCTACGAGCAGTACTTC. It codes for CASSLGQGAVYEQYF.

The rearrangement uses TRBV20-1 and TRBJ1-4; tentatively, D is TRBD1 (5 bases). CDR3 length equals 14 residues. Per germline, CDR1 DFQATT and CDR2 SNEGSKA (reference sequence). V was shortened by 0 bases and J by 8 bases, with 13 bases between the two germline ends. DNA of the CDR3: TGCAGTGCTAGAGATTTGTCCCGGGGGGAAAAACTGTTTTTT. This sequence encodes CSARDLSRGEKLFF.

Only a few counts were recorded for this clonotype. The CDR3 protein is CAISDYRLETQYF. In nucleotides, the CDR3 is TGTGCCATCAGTGATTATCGGTTGGAGACCCAGTACTTC. The chain joins TRBV10-3 to TRBJ2-5; D ambiguous. Germline-derived CDR1 and CDR2 are ENHRY and SYGVKD. Trimming cost V 3 bases and J 5 bases, with 10 bases left between them. This CDR3 comprises 13 residues.

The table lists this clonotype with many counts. The CDR3 loop reads CASTGTFLNTGELFF. In DNA, the CDR3 is TGTGCCAGCACCGGGACGTTCCTGAACACCGGGGAGCTGTTTTTT. V is TRBV9 and J is TRBJ2-2; D is perhaps TRBD1 or TRBD2 (5 bases each). Germline V gene data show CDR1 as SGDLS and CDR2 as YYNGEE. The V gene lost 6 bases and the J gene lost 1 base, with 13 bases spanning the gap. The CDR3 contains 15 residues.

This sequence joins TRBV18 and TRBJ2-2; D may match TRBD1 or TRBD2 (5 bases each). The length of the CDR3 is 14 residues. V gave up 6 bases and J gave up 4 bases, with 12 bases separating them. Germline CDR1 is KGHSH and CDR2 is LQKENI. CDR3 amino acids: CASSSAGTTGELFF. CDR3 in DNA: TGTGCCAGCTCTTCGGCAGGGACCACCGGGGAGCTGTTTTTT.

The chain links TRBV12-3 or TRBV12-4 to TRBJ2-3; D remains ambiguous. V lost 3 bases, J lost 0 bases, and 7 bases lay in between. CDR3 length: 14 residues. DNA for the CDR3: TGTGCCAGCAGTTTTGCCGTAAGCACAGATACGCAGTATTTT. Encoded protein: CASSFAVSTDTQYF.

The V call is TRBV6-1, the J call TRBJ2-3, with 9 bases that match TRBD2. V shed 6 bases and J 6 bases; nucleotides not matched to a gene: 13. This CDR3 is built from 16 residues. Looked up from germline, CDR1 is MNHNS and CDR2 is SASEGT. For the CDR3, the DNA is TGTGCCAGCAGCCTCAACCCTAGCGGGATAGGGGATACGCAGTATTTT. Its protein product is CASSLNPSGIGDTQYF.